This entry lists 9 T cell receptor beta chains sequenced from one sample in a study of blood T cell repertoires in COVID-19. The assay was immunoSEQ multiplex PCR, and TCRdb's table has in-frame clones only and misses some. The sample gives 90,000 or so clones, 70% to 80% of which show up once; 20% to 25% is in the top ten. The source material was peripheral blood. The receptors shown here come from a human donor in a cohort sampled during active COVID-19.

The V and J genes are TRBV29-1 and TRBJ2-3; D possibly corresponds to TRBD1 (6 bases). Per the germline V gene, CDR1 is SQVTM and CDR2 is ANQGSEA. Deletions cut 3 bases from V and 10 bases from J, with 20 bases between. This CDR3 has 14 residues. The CDR3 sequence is CSVEQGREKAAQYF. As DNA, the CDR3 is TGCAGCGTTGAGCAGGGGCGCGAGAAGGCGGCGCAGTATTTT.

This chain uses TRBV6-6 with TRBJ2-7; 8 bases align to TRBD1. The V gene's germline CDR1 is MNHNY and CDR2 SVGAGI (reference sequence). After removal of 6 bases from V and 4 bases from J, the junction contained 8 bases not matched to a gene. The CDR3 consists of 14 residues. CDR3 nucleotide sequence: TGTGCCAGCAGCCTCCGGGACAGGAGATACGAGCAGTACTTC. Translated: CASSLRDRRYEQYF.

This chain uses TRBV10-3 with TRBJ1-3; D might be TRBD1 (6 bases). There are 13 residues in the CDR3. Trimming removed 10 bases at V and 2 bases at J, with 12 bases between. Germline CDR1 reads ENHRY; CDR2 reads SYGVKD. CDR3 DNA: TGTGCCACGGCAGGGGACCCTGGAAACACCATATATTTT. Translating gives CATAGDPGNTIYF.

V usage is TRBV3-1 (or the pseudogene TRBV3-2) and J usage is TRBJ1-2, with D unresolved. Trimming stripped 1 base from V and 7 bases from J, with 19 bases between. Germline V gene sequence: CDR1 LGHDT, CDR2 YNNKEL (reference sequence). This CDR3 has 16 residues. CDR3: CASSQATSSSRGGYTF. The CDR3 DNA sequence: TGTGCCAGCAGCCAAGCGACCTCCTCCTCCCGGGGTGGCTACACCTTC.

This chain connects TRBV5-1 to TRBJ2-2; possible D gene TRBD1, 7 bases. Trimming left V 0 bases short and J 6 bases short, with 12 bases between. The CDR3 consists of 15 residues. Germline CDR1 is SGHRS and CDR2 is YFSETQ. CDR3 DNA sequence: TGCGCCAGCAGCTTGGCGGCAGGGGGGTCCGGGGAGCTGTTTTTT. This sequence encodes CASSLAAGGSGELFF. The full variable domain, completed using reference TRBV5-1 and TRBJ2-2, is KAGVTQTPRYLIKTRGQQVTLSCSPISGHRSVSWYQQTPGQGLQFLFEYFSETQRNKGNFPGRFSGRQFSNSRSEMNVSTLELGDSALYLCASSLAAGGSGELFFGEGSRLTVL.

V and J are TRBV30 and TRBJ1-5; no reliable D call. The germline V gene has CDR1 GTSNPN and CDR2 SVGIG (reference sequence). Trimming left V 0 bases short and J 7 bases short, with 4 bases between. There are 11 residues in the CDR3. The CDR3 sequence is CAWSVEQPQHF. CDR3 in DNA: TGTGCCTGGAGTGTCGAGCAGCCCCAGCATTTT.

The J gene is TRBJ2-7, the V gene TRBV4-1; 15 nucleotides match TRBD2. CDR3 length: 15 amino acids. J lost 6 bases, V lost 8 bases, and 8 bases had no gene match. Germline lookup yields CDR1 MGHRA and CDR2 YSYEKL. CDR3 sequence: CASGRGLAGGSEQYF. The CDR3 coding sequence is TGCGCCAGCGGGAGGGGACTAGCGGGAGGTTCCGAGCAGTACTTC.

Details on this clone: One end of the junction does not line up with germline, which may come from a read error. This rearrangement joins TRBV5-4 to TRBJ2-1; D uncertain. The CDR3 length is 12 residues. Germline assignment: CDR1 SGHNT and CDR2 YYREEE (reference sequence). This CDR3 is CASSFSDNEQFF. The CDR3 region has the DNA TGTGCCAGCAGCTTCTCCGACAATGAGCAGTTCTTC.

The chain employs TRBV5-1 and TRBJ2-3, with 7 bases matching TRBD2. The trim removed 4 bases at V and 6 bases at J, leaving 17 bases unmatched. Germline values: CDR1 SGHRS, CDR2 YFSETQ. The CDR3 covers 17 residues. Here the CDR3 DNA reads TGCGCCAGCAGCCATTCCGGGACTAATCTCGGGGGGGATACGCAGTATTTT. Translation gives CASSHSGTNLGGDTQYF.